Listed here are 28 T cell receptor beta chains from one sample, sequenced in a study of T cells in Graves' hyperthyroidism and ophthalmopathy. TCR beta CDR3 regions were amplified from RNA transcripts. With the HTBI primer set, the TCR CDR3 went through a first round of RT-PCR. TCRdb itself ran the multiplex PCR reads through MiXCR, one entry per CDR3 protein. The sample consists of about 460,000 distinct CDR3 sequences, roughly 23% of them appearing once. The sample comprised blood. The receptor set was obtained from a woman in her 70s with Graves' ophthalmopathy.

The genes are TRBV12-3 or TRBV12-4 and TRBJ2-7; 9 nucleotides agree with TRBD2. The junction had 10 bases not matched to a gene; V was cut back by 6 bases and J by 4 bases. There are 15 residues in the CDR3. The CDR3 DNA follows: TGTGCCAGCAGGGGAAGTGCTAGCGGGAAATACGAGCAGTACTTC. It encodes CASRGSASGKYEQYF.

This chain uses TRBV20-1 with TRBJ2-1; 11 bases agree with TRBD2. The CDR3 totals 16 residues. V was clipped by 3 bases and J by 6 bases; unmatched bases: 10. Germline CDR1 DFQATT, CDR2 SNEGSKA (reference sequence). CDR3 region: CSARGLAEWYVNEQFF. CDR3 DNA sequence: TGCAGTGCTAGGGGACTAGCGGAATGGTACGTCAATGAGCAGTTCTTC.

This chain links TRBV20-1 with TRBJ2-7, with D possibly matching TRBD2 (6 bases). This CDR3 contains 12 residues. V dropped 3 bases and J dropped 5 bases, with 11 bases sitting between them. Germline CDR1 reads DFQATT; CDR2 reads SNEGSKA (reference sequence). DNA of the CDR3: TGCAGTGCTAGTGACGGGACTCACGAGCAGTACTTC. Encoded protein: CSASDGTHEQYF.

The rearrangement links TRBV6-1 to TRBJ1-1; TRBD1 matches at 8 bases. CDR3 size: 14 residues. Germline-derived CDR1 and CDR2 are MNHNS and SASEGT. V shed 6 bases, J shed 5 bases, and the junction held 8 bases outside the gene matches. DNA of the CDR3: TGTGCCAGCAGAACAGGGGGTAGAGGAACTGAAGCTTTCTTT. Its protein is CASRTGGRGTEAFF.

This clonotype was seen a handful of times. V is TRBV5-4 and J is TRBJ2-5; unclear D gene. V shed 4 bases and J shed 5 bases, with 18 bases lying between them. CDR1 and CDR2 (germline): SGHNT, YYREEE (reference sequence). The CDR3 has 15 residues. This chain's CDR3 is CASSKPGRSVETQYF. As DNA, the CDR3 is TGTGCCAGCAGCAAACCGGGCCGGTCGGTGGAGACCCAGTACTTC.

Only a few counts were recorded for this clonotype. The rearrangement uses TRBV6-1 and TRBJ2-7, with 11 bases aligning to TRBD2. Germline trimming cut 6 bases from V and 0 bases from J; bases unmatched to any gene: 10. CDR3 length: 17 amino acids. Germline V gene lookup returns CDR1 MNHNS and CDR2 SASEGT. The CDR3 protein is CASSLLGLAASSYEQYF. DNA of the CDR3: TGTGCCAGCAGCCTCCTGGGACTAGCGGCGAGCTCCTACGAGCAGTACTTC.

This clonotype was detected ten times or more. At one boundary the junction diverges from the germline segment, which might be a read error. The chain has TRBV7-9 and TRBJ2-2; 9 positions agree with TRBD1. Germline assignment: CDR1 SEHNR and CDR2 FQNEAQ (reference sequence). The CDR3 loop spans 15 amino acids. CDR3 in DNA: TGCGCCAGCAGCTTGGGACAGGGGAACACCGGGGAGCTGTTTTTT. Its translation is CASSLGQGNTGELFF. Combining the CDR3 with reference TRBV7-9 and TRBJ2-2 gives the whole variable domain DTGVSQNPRHKITKRGQNVTFRCDPISEHNRLYWYRQTLGQGPEFLTYFQNEAQLEKSRLLSDRFSAERPKGSFSTLEIQRTEQGDSAMYLCASSLGQGNTGELFFGEGSRLTVL.

This clonotype was found many times. The chain couples TRBV7-3 to TRBJ2-5; D gene unclear. The V gene lost 3 bases and the J gene lost 0 bases, with 5 bases spanning the gap. This CDR3 region has 13 residues. Germline values: CDR1 SGHTA, CDR2 FQGTGA. The CDR3 DNA is TGTGCCAGCAGCTTGATGTACCAAGAGACCCAGTACTTC. Its protein product is CASSLMYQETQYF.

The rearrangement uses TRBV7-3 and TRBJ2-2; 12 positions match TRBD2. V gave up 3 bases and J gave up 7 bases; unmatched junction bases: 3. Germline V CDR1 and CDR2: SGHTA, FQGTGA. CDR3 length equals 15 residues. The CDR3 loop reads CASSLTSGSIGELFF. The DNA for the CDR3 is TGTGCCAGCAGCTTGACTAGCGGGAGTATCGGGGAGCTGTTTTTT.

This clonotype showed up just a few times. The chain couples TRBV6-1 to TRBJ2-7; 8 nucleotides match TRBD2. The germline V gene has CDR1 MNHNS and CDR2 SASEGT. The length of the CDR3 is 19 residues. V trimming: 2 bases; J trimming: 6 bases; junction bases outside the gene matches: 21. DNA of the CDR3: TGTGCCAGCAGTGAAAGTTTCTCGCTGAGAATGGCGGGAGGTAGCGAGCAGTACTTC. This gives the protein CASSESFSLRMAGGSEQYF.

This clonotype was seen a few times. V is TRBV29-1 and J is TRBJ2-1, with 12 bases lining up with TRBD2. CDR3 length equals 15 residues. Trimming took 6 bases from V and 8 from J; bases not matched to a gene: 11. The germline gives CDR1 SQVTM, CDR2 ANQGSEA. In DNA form, the CDR3 reads TGCAGCGTGGCCCTAGCGGGAGGGTACAGGGATGAGCAGTTCTTC. The encoded protein is CSVALAGGYRDEQFF.

This clonotype showed up many times. This chain uses TRBV27 with TRBJ2-7; 7 nucleotides line up with TRBD1. The V gene end was trimmed by 6 bases and the J gene end by 3 bases; junction bases not matched to a gene: 5. CDR3 length equals 13 residues. CDR1 and CDR2 from the germline V gene are MNHEY and SMNVEV (reference sequence). The CDR3 coding sequence is TGTGCCAGCAGCTTACAGGGGAACTACGAGCAGTACTTC. It translates to CASSLQGNYEQYF.

This clonotype has more than one count but fewer than ten. The V and J genes are TRBV5-1 and TRBJ2-7, with TRBD2 matching 13 bases. The CDR3 is made up of 16 amino acids. With V trimmed by 4 bases and J by 1 base, 5 bases remained unmatched. CDR1 is SGHRS, CDR2 YFSETQ, per germline. CDR3: CASSGPGLAGSYEQYF. CDR3 DNA sequence: TGCGCCAGCAGCGGGCCGGGACTAGCGGGATCCTACGAGCAGTACTTC.

Many counts were recorded for this clonotype. V usage is TRBV5-1 and J usage is TRBJ2-1; 8 nucleotides match TRBD2. Looked up from germline, CDR1 is SGHRS and CDR2 is YFSETQ. With V trimmed by 4 bases and J by 3 bases, 9 bases remained unmatched. CDR3 length equals 16 residues. In nucleotides, the CDR3 is TGCGCCAGCAGCCGGGAGGGGGTCGCAGTCTACAATGAGCAGTTCTTC. Translation: CASSREGVAVYNEQFF. Looking up the rest from reference TRBV5-1 and TRBJ2-1 gives the full variable domain: KAGVTQTPRYLIKTRGQQVTLSCSPISGHRSVSWYQQTPGQGLQFLFEYFSETQRNKGNFPGRFSGRQFSNSRSEMNVSTLELGDSALYLCASSREGVAVYNEQFFGPGTRLTVL.

The chain combines TRBV18 with TRBJ2-7, with 9 bases lining up with TRBD1. The CDR3 totals 16 residues. CDR1 is KGHSH, CDR2 LQKENI, per germline. J gave up 4 bases and V 4 bases, and 11 bases lay outside the gene matches. CDR3 nucleotides: TGTGCCAGCTCACTCTCCGGAGAGACAGGGGGTTACGAGCAGTACTTC. Its translation is CASSLSGETGGYEQYF.

Only a few counts were recorded for this clonotype. J is TRBJ2-1 and V is TRBV7-6; the match to TRBD2 covers 7 bases. The CDR3 loop spans 16 amino acids. V shed 0 bases and J 4 bases; nucleotides not matched to a gene: 6. Germline loops: CDR1 SGHVS, CDR2 FNYEAQ. The CDR3 loop reads CASSLARGRYYNEQFF. CDR3 DNA: TGTGCCAGCAGCTTAGCCCGCGGGAGATATTACAATGAGCAGTTCTTC.

This clonotype showed up many times. The chain uses TRBV19 and TRBJ1-1, with D maybe TRBD1 (5 bases). The V gene lost 5 bases and the J gene lost 2 bases, with 15 bases spanning the gap. The CDR3 runs to 15 residues. Germline V gene sequence: CDR1 LNHDA, CDR2 SQIVND (reference sequence). In DNA form, the CDR3 reads TGTGCCAGTAGTTTACAGGCCGCTATCAACACTGAAGCTTTCTTT. Protein: CASSLQAAINTEAFF.

This clonotype was found once. V is TRBV5-6 and J is TRBJ2-3, with 7 nucleotides matching TRBD2. V was clipped by 5 bases and J by 2 bases; unmatched bases: 8. This CDR3 comprises 15 residues. In germline, CDR1 is SGHDT, CDR2 YYEEEE. The CDR3, as DNA: TGTGCCAGCAGTCCCGGGACTACTCACACAGATACGCAGTATTTT. Amino acids: CASSPGTTHTDTQYF.

This clonotype was seen many times. The J gene is TRBJ1-4, the V gene TRBV11-3; the D is unclear. The germline V gene has CDR1 SGHNT and CDR2 YENEEA. Trimming took off 3 bases at V and 5 bases at J, with 10 bases between the two ends. The CDR3 has 14 amino acids. This CDR3 reads CASSFEQKNEKLFF. CDR3 nucleotide sequence: TGTGCCAGCAGCTTTGAACAGAAAAATGAAAAACTGTTTTTT.

This clonotype was detected a few times. The rearrangement uses TRBV6-2 or TRBV6-3 and TRBJ2-7; D possibly corresponds to TRBD1 (6 bases). The V and J ends lost 8 bases and 5 bases respectively, with 10 bases between them. This CDR3 has 11 amino acids. CDR1 is MNHEY, CDR2 SVGEGT, per germline. Here the CDR3 DNA reads TGTGCCAGCCTCAGGGGTCACGAGCAGTACTTC. It yields the protein CASLRGHEQYF.

This clonotype was counted only a few times. The chain employs TRBV20-1 and TRBJ1-5, with unresolved D. Germline V gene lookup returns CDR1 DFQATT and CDR2 SNEGSKA (reference sequence). V lost 3 bases, J lost 4 bases, and 10 bases lay in between. The length of the CDR3 is 13 residues. The CDR3 loop is CSASGHQNQPQHF. The CDR3 DNA sequence: TGCAGTGCTAGTGGGCATCAGAATCAGCCCCAGCATTTT.

The chain has TRBV5-6 and TRBJ2-7; no clear D. The germline V gene has CDR1 SGHDT and CDR2 YYEEEE. With 4 bases removed from V and 5 bases from J, the gap between germline ends came to 13 bases. The CDR3 length is 13 residues. CDR3: CASSRASPHEQYF. CDR3 nucleotides: TGTGCCAGCAGCCGAGCCTCCCCCCACGAGCAGTACTTC. Looking up the rest from reference TRBV5-6 and TRBJ2-7 gives the full variable domain: DAGVTQSPTHLIKTRGQQVTLRCSPKSGHDTVSWYQQALGQGPQFIFQYYEEEERQRGNFPDRFSGHQFPNYSSELNVNALLLGDSALYLCASSRASPHEQYFGPGTRLTVT.

V is TRBV6-2 or TRBV6-3 and J is TRBJ2-7; 10 nucleotides align to TRBD2. This CDR3 has 13 amino acids. The V and J ends lost 10 bases and 2 bases, in that order; junction bases with no gene match: 5. Germline V CDR1 and CDR2: MNHEY, SVGEGT. CDR3 residues: CAIQREGPYEQYF. The CDR3 nucleotides are TGTGCCATCCAGCGGGAGGGCCCCTACGAGCAGTACTTC.

The CDR3 spells CASKVALHVETQYF. The CDR3 bases are TGTGCCAGCAAGGTAGCGCTGCATGTGGAGACCCAGTACTTC. This chain links TRBV2 with TRBJ2-5; D possibly corresponds to TRBD2 (5 bases). V dropped 7 bases and J dropped 5 bases, with 17 bases sitting between them. The CDR3 spans 14 residues. CDR1 and CDR2 from the germline V gene are SNHLY and FYNNEI. Supplemented by reference TRBV2 and TRBJ2-5, the full variable domain reads EPEVTQTPSHQVTQMGQEVILRCVPISNHLYFYWYRQILGQKVEFLVSFYNNEISEKSEIFDDQFSVERPDGSNFTLKIRSTKLEDSAMYFCASKVALHVETQYFGPGTRLLVL.

This clonotype came up many times. The J gene is TRBJ1-2, the V gene TRBV12-3 or TRBV12-4; perhaps TRBD1 as D (6 bases). V lost 7 bases, J lost 7 bases, and 16 bases lay in between. CDR3 size: 13 residues. The CDR3, as DNA: TGTGCCAGCACCACCCGGGACAATCGTGGCTACACCTTC. Amino acids: CASTTRDNRGYTF.

This clonotype was counted many times. The chain carries TRBV2 and TRBJ2-1, with D perhaps TRBD1 or TRBD2 (5 bases each). The V end was cut by 4 bases, the J end by 8 bases, with 12 bases between. This CDR3 has 13 residues. Per germline, CDR1 SNHLY and CDR2 FYNNEI. The CDR3 DNA reads as TGTGCCAGCAGTGTTGTCAGGGACCATGAGCAGTTCTTC. It is translated as CASSVVRDHEQFF. The variable domain in full, completed from reference TRBV2 and TRBJ2-1, reads EPEVTQTPSHQVTQMGQEVILRCVPISNHLYFYWYRQILGQKVEFLVSFYNNEISEKSEIFDDQFSVERPDGSNFTLKIRSTKLEDSAMYFCASSVVRDHEQFFGPGTRLTVL.

The chain combines TRBV30 with TRBJ1-6; D is unclear. The CDR3 extends over 14 amino acids. The V gene lost 4 bases and the J gene lost 7 bases, with 14 bases spanning the gap. Germline V gene sequence: CDR1 GTSNPN, CDR2 SVGIG (reference sequence). Here the CDR3 reads CAWTAGPGNSPLHF. CDR3 nucleotides: TGTGCCTGGACCGCCGGGCCTGGGAATTCACCCCTCCACTTT.

Turning to this clonotype: This may arise from a read error, as a much more abundant clone is one base away. The chain links TRBV30 to TRBJ1-1; D gene uncertain. The CDR3 sequence is 16 residues long. Germline V gives CDR1 GTSNPN, CDR2 SVGIG (reference sequence). V lost 2 bases and J 4 bases, leaving 20 bases between the germline ends. The CDR3 bases are TGTGCCTGGAGTAGGCGAAGGGAGGGTCTGGGCACTGAAGCTTTCTTT. Translation gives CAWSRRREGLGTEAFF. Based on the CDR3 plus reference TRBV30 and TRBJ1-1, the full variable domain is SQTIHQWPATLVQPVGSPLSLECTVEGTSNPNLYWYRQAAGRGLQLLFYSVGIGQISSEVPQNLSASRPQDRQFILSSKKLLLSDSGFYLCAWSRRREGLGTEAFFGQGTRLTVV.